This is a list of T cell receptor beta chains from one sample in a study of beta chain features in type 1 diabetes. The method was immunoSEQ multiplex PCR; TCRdb's version includes in-frame clones alone and lacks a portion of them. The sample has under 200,000 clones; 8% to 9.5% are singletons. The sequenced sample consisted of central memory CD4+ T cells from blood. Every receptor here comes from a woman aged 18-30 years with type 1 diabetes. Both conserved end residues are part of each CDR3. The D gene is left open where the match is weak. Expanded clones are given a class, and other clones once, few, many or no size at all.

J gene | clone size | D gene | V gene | CDR3 DNA | CDR3 protein
TRBJ2-7 | - | TRBD1 | TRBV5-1 | TGCGCCAGCAGCTTGGACCCGACAGGGCGCTACGAGCAGTACTTC | CASSLDPTGRYEQYF
TRBJ2-2 | many | - | TRBV29-1 | TGCAGCGCAAAAAGGGGGAGAGACACCGGGGAGCTGTTTTTT | CSAKRGRDTGELFF
TRBJ2-7 | - | TRBD2 | TRBV7-2 | TGTGCCAGCAGCTTAGAAGGGGCGGGGGTCTACGAGCAGTACTTC | CASSLEGAGVYEQYF
TRBJ2-7 | - | - | TRBV4-3 | TGCGCCAGCAGCCAAGGATCAACTACCGTTACCTACGAGCAGTACTTC | CASSQGSTTVTYEQYF
TRBJ1-5 | - | - | TRBV2 | TGTGCCAGCAGTTTCCGAGTACAGGGCAATCAGCCCCAGCATTTT | CASSFRVQGNQPQHF
TRBJ2-7 | - | - | TRBV6-5 | TGTGCCAGCAGTTACCAGACAGGCCGAAGAGAGCAGTACTTC | CASSYQTGRREQYF
TRBJ2-1 | - | TRBD2 | TRBV11-2 | TGTGCCAGCAGCTTAGAGACTAGCGGAGCCTCCTACAATGAGCAGTTCTTC | CASSLETSGASYNEQFF
TRBJ2-2 | - | TRBD2 | TRBV19 | TGTGCCAGTAGTATAAGGATCGCGGGAGGTCGGACCGGGGAGCTGTTTTTT | CASSIRIAGGRTGELFF
TRBJ1-2 | few | TRBD1 | TRBV18 | TGTGCCAGCTCACCTTCCGGGACAGGGGAGGGCTACACCTTC | CASSPSGTGEGYTF
TRBJ2-7 | - | - | TRBV30 | TGTGCCTGGAGTGTACCGGGGGTCTACGAGCAGTACTTC | CAWSVPGVYEQYF
TRBJ2-1 | - | TRBD1 | TRBV2 | TGTGCCAGCAGTAAACAGGGGACCCTTTACAATGAGCAGTTCTTC | CASSKQGTLYNEQFF
TRBJ2-7 | few | - | TRBV19 | TGTGCCAGTAGGGCGACAATGAGGGCGCGCGAGCAGTACTTC | CASRATMRAREQYF
TRBJ2-3 | few | - | TRBV5-1 | TGCGCCAGCAGCTTGGGAGGGACAAACACAGATACGCAGTATTTT | CASSLGGTNTDTQYF
TRBJ2-1 | - | TRBD2 | TRBV5-4 | TGTGCCAGCAGCTTGTTAGTCGCTAGCGGGACCGGATACAATGAGCAGTTCTTC | CASSLLVASGTGYNEQFF
TRBJ2-4 | few | TRBD1 | TRBV11-2 | TGTGCCAGCAGCTACCTCCCAGGGGGAAACATTCAGTACTTC | CASSYLPGGNIQYF
TRBJ1-5 | few | - | TRBV7-9 | TGTGCCAGCAGCTTAGACGGGGTCGGAACCCAGCATTTT | CASSLDGVGTQHF
TRBJ1-2 | - | - | TRBV11-3 | TGTGCCAGCAGCCCCGGGGGCTACACCTTC | CASSPGGYTF
TRBJ1-5 | few | - | TRBV2 | TGTGCCAGCAGTGACAGGGAGGGCCAGCCCCAGCATTTT | CASSDREGQPQHF
TRBJ2-7 | few | TRBD1 | TRBV7-9 | TGTGCCAGCAGCCAAGGGACAGGCTACGAGCAGTACTTC | CASSQGTGYEQYF
TRBJ1-2 | - | TRBD1 | TRBV12-5 | TGTGCTAGTGGTTTGGTATTCGGGACAGGGGGCGGCTACACCTTC | CASGLVFGTGGGYTF
TRBJ2-7 | few | - | TRBV5-1 | TGCGCCAGCAGCCCTAGGCAGGGTTCCTCCTACGAGCAGTACTTC | CASSPRQGSSYEQYF
TRBJ2-1 | few | TRBD1 | TRBV2 | TGTGCCACCGTCCGGGACAGCTTATCTCGGGAGCAGTTCTTC | CATVRDSLSREQFF
TRBJ2-7 | - | TRBD2 | TRBV30 | TGTGCCTGGACCCCGGGGACTAGCGGGACCCAGCCTCACTTC | CAWTPGTSGTQPHF
TRBJ2-5 | - | TRBD1 | TRBV5-1 | TGCGCCAGCGCCCCTCCCGGGACAGGTCAAGAGACCCAGTACTTC | CASAPPGTGQETQYF
TRBJ1-1 | once | - | TRBV11-3 | TGTGCCAGCAGCATAACCGTAGTGAACACTGAAGCTTTCTTT | CASSITVVNTEAFF
TRBJ2-5 | - | - | TRBV11-2 | TGTGCCAGCAGCTCGATCCGGGGGGAGACCCAGTACTTC | CASSSIRGETQYF
TRBJ2-3 | - | TRBD2 | TRBV5-4 | TGTGCCAGCAGCACACTCGGGACTAGTTTCACAGATACGCAGTATTTT | CASSTLGTSFTDTQYF